The clone carrying this T cell receptor (beta chain) was counted ten times or more. Its antigen is unidentified. These data originate in a study of CD8+CD57+ T cells in acquired aplastic anemia. Background on the study: Quantities of DNA derived from sorted CD4+ and CD8+ cells averaged 3.2 ug. Healthy CD8+ samples averaged approximately 11 million reads. Points from the study as a whole: Patients had around 30 CD8+ CDR3 sequences in common with controls (the shared set). Significant differences in CD8+ Simpson's diversity were not observed between patients and controls.

V gave up 5 bases and J gave up 2 bases; unmatched junction bases: 6. The V gene's germline CDR1 is SGHVS and CDR2 FNYEAQ. The length of the CDR3 is 15 residues. Both TCR beta VDJ combination and CDR3 sequence profiling were carried out. Genomic DNA was the template for this profiling. Each CDR3 protein gets one entry after TCRdb re-called the reads with MiXCR. The sample has 400,000 to 500,000 distinct CDR3 sequences; 65% to 80% are singletons. The source of this sequence is a human donor in good health, serving as a control. The source material was sorted CD4+, CD8+, or CD8+CD57+ T cells (not recorded which) from PBMCs. The rearrangement links TRBV7-6 to TRBJ2-1; 7 bases map to TRBD1. The CDR3 sequence is CASSIRGPAYNEQFF. DNA of the CDR3: TGTGCCAGCAGCATTAGGGGGCCAGCCTACAATGAGCAGTTCTTC.